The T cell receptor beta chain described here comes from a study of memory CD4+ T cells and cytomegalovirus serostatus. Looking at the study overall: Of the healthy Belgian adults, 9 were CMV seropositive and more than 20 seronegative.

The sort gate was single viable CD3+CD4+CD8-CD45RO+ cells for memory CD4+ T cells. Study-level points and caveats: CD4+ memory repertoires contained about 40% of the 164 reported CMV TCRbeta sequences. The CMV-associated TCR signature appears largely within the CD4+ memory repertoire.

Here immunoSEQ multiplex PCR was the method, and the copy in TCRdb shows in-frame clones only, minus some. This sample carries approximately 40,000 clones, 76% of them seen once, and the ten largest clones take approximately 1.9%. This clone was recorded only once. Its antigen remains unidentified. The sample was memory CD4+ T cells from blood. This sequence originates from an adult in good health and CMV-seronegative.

The CDR3 region is CASSDTGVNYGYTF. In DNA, the CDR3 is TGTGCCAGCAGTGACACAGGGGTGAACTATGGCTACACCTTC. V is TRBV6-1 and J is TRBJ1-2, with 7 bases aligning to TRBD1. Germline CDR1 MNHNS, CDR2 SASEGT. V was pared by 3 bases and J by 2 bases, with 3 bases of the junction left unmatched. The CDR3 runs 14 residues.